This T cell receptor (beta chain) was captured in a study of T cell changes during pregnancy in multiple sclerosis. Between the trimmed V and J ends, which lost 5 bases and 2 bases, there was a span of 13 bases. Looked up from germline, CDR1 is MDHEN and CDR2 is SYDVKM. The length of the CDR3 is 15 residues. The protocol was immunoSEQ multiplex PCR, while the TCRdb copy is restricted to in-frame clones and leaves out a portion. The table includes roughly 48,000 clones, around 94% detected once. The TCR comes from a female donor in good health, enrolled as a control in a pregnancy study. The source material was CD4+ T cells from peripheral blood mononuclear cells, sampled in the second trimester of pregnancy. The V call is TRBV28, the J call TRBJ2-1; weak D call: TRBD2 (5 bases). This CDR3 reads CASSGPGGPYNEQFF. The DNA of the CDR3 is TGTGCCAGCAGTGGCCCCGGCGGGCCCTACAATGAGCAGTTCTTC. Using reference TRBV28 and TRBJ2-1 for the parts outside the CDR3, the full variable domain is DVKVTQSSRYLVKRTGEKVFLECVQDMDHENMFWYRQDPGLGLRLIYFSYDVKMKEKGDIPEGYSVSREKKERFSLILESASTNQTSMYLCASSGPGGPYNEQFFGPGTRLTVL.